This is a list of T cell receptor beta chains from one sample in a study of cytomegalovirus exposure and HLA in healthy donors. The repertoire was sequenced with immunoSEQ multiplex PCR; TCRdb's copy has only in-frame clones and lacks some. The sample has about 160,000 clones; around 76% are singletons. The sequenced sample consisted of PBMCs. Receptor source: a female donor in good health and CMV-seronegative. CDR3s include the opening cysteine and the closing phenylalanine or tryptophan. The D gene is left open where the match is weak. Clone size is shown for a subset of rows, as once, few, many or a class of expanded clone.

d_call: TRBD1; v_call: TRBV18; clone_size: .; j_call: TRBJ1-6; cdr3_nt: TGTGCCAGCTCACAGGGACAGGGGGCATCAAATTCACCCCTCCACTTT; cdr3_aa: CASSQGQGASNSPLHF
d_call: .; v_call: TRBV5-1; clone_size: .; j_call: TRBJ1-4; cdr3_nt: TGCGCCAGCAGCTTGGGGAGTGCAACTAATGAAAAACTGTTTTTT; cdr3_aa: CASSLGSATNEKLFF
d_call: TRBD2; v_call: TRBV5-4; clone_size: few; j_call: TRBJ2-2; cdr3_nt: TGTGCCAGCAGCTACACTAGCGCAGGAACCGGGGAGCTGTTTTTT; cdr3_aa: CASSYTSAGTGELFF
d_call: .; v_call: TRBV27; clone_size: .; j_call: TRBJ1-2; cdr3_nt: TGTGCCAGCAGGGCACAGGGTTTGGCCTATGGCTACACCTTC; cdr3_aa: CASRAQGLAYGYTF
d_call: .; v_call: TRBV19; clone_size: .; j_call: TRBJ1-1; cdr3_nt: TGTGCCAGTAGTATCGGGACTGGGACTGAAGCTTTCTTT; cdr3_aa: CASSIGTGTEAFF
d_call: TRBD1; v_call: TRBV28; clone_size: .; j_call: TRBJ1-5; cdr3_nt: TGTGCCAGCAGTTCAGCCGTGACAGGGACTGGCAATCAGCCCCAGCATTTT; cdr3_aa: CASSSAVTGTGNQPQHF
d_call: TRBD1; v_call: TRBV6-1; clone_size: .; j_call: TRBJ1-4; cdr3_nt: TGTGCCAGCAGGGACAGGGGGCAAGGTGGTGAAAAACTGTTTTTT; cdr3_aa: CASRDRGQGGEKLFF
d_call: TRBD1; v_call: TRBV28; clone_size: .; j_call: TRBJ2-2; cdr3_nt: TGTGCCAGCAGTTTTGACAGGGCGGCCGGGGAGCTGTTTTTT; cdr3_aa: CASSFDRAAGELFF
d_call: .; v_call: TRBV6-5; clone_size: few; j_call: TRBJ1-4; cdr3_nt: TGTGCCAGCAGTTACTCGATTGGGCAGCCTAATGAAAAACTGTTTTTT; cdr3_aa: CASSYSIGQPNEKLFF
d_call: TRBD1; v_call: TRBV25-1; clone_size: .; j_call: TRBJ1-4; cdr3_nt: TGTGCCAGCAGTGGGGGACAGTTTTATGAAAAACTGTTTTTT; cdr3_aa: CASSGGQFYEKLFF
d_call: .; v_call: TRBV5-1; clone_size: .; j_call: TRBJ2-7; cdr3_nt: TGCGCCAGCAGCTGGGTGCCCCAGGAGGACGAGCAGTACTTC; cdr3_aa: CASSWVPQEDEQYF
d_call: TRBD1; v_call: TRBV9; clone_size: .; j_call: TRBJ1-2; cdr3_nt: TGTGCCAGCAGCGCCCCGGACAGGGGTAACTATGGCTACACCTTC; cdr3_aa: CASSAPDRGNYGYTF
d_call: TRBD2; v_call: TRBV5-4; clone_size: .; j_call: TRBJ2-1; cdr3_nt: TGTGCCAGCAGCCAAGGGCGCGGGGGCTCCTACAATGAGCAGTTCTTC; cdr3_aa: CASSQGRGGSYNEQFF
d_call: TRBD1; v_call: TRBV10-3; clone_size: .; j_call: TRBJ1-6; cdr3_nt: TGTGCGTGCGGGACAGCCTATAATTCACCCCTCCACTTT; cdr3_aa: CACGTAYNSPLHF
d_call: TRBD2; v_call: TRBV2; clone_size: .; j_call: TRBJ2-1; cdr3_nt: TGTGCCAGCAGTGGTCCAGCGGGAGGCCGCTATGAGCAGTTCTTC; cdr3_aa: CASSGPAGGRYEQFF
d_call: .; v_call: TRBV5-4; clone_size: .; j_call: TRBJ2-6; cdr3_nt: TGTGCCAGCGGGGCCCCCGACAGTCAGGGGGCCAACGTCCTGACTTTC; cdr3_aa: CASGAPDSQGANVLTF
d_call: .; v_call: TRBV12-5; clone_size: once; j_call: TRBJ1-1; cdr3_nt: TGTGCTAGTGGTTTGGTACAGAACACTGAAGCTTTCTTT; cdr3_aa: CASGLVQNTEAFF
d_call: .; v_call: TRBV6-1; clone_size: .; j_call: TRBJ2-2; cdr3_nt: TGTGCCAGCAGTGATAAACCCGGAGGGAACACCGGGGAGCTGTTTTTT; cdr3_aa: CASSDKPGGNTGELFF
d_call: TRBD1; v_call: TRBV25-1; clone_size: .; j_call: TRBJ2-1; cdr3_nt: TGTGCCTACAGGGGGCCAGAATACAATGAGCAGTTCTTC; cdr3_aa: CAYRGPEYNEQFF
d_call: .; v_call: TRBV5-1; clone_size: few; j_call: TRBJ1-5; cdr3_nt: TGCGCCAGCAGCTCCGGAGATAATCAGCCCCAGCATTTT; cdr3_aa: CASSSGDNQPQHF
d_call: TRBD2; v_call: TRBV4-1; clone_size: few; j_call: TRBJ2-4; cdr3_nt: TGCGCCAGCAGCCAAGAGGTAGCGGCGGGGGGGTTAAAAAACATTCAGTACTTC; cdr3_aa: CASSQEVAAGGLKNIQYF
d_call: TRBD1; v_call: TRBV7-9; clone_size: .; j_call: TRBJ1-5; cdr3_nt: TGTGCCAGCAGCCGGGGACAGCCCAATCAGCCCCAGCATTTT; cdr3_aa: CASSRGQPNQPQHF
d_call: .; v_call: TRBV19; clone_size: .; j_call: TRBJ1-1; cdr3_nt: TGTGCCAGTAGTATAGTAGGGGGAGAGACTGAAGCTTTCTTT; cdr3_aa: CASSIVGGETEAFF
d_call: TRBD1; v_call: TRBV28; clone_size: few; j_call: TRBJ1-5; cdr3_nt: TGTGCCAGCAGTTTCAGCCTTGACAGGGGCCCTCAGCCCCAGCATTTT; cdr3_aa: CASSFSLDRGPQPQHF
d_call: TRBD1; v_call: TRBV19; clone_size: .; j_call: TRBJ1-2; cdr3_nt: TGTGCCAGTAGTATCCTCACCGGACAGGGGAACTATGGCTACACCTTC; cdr3_aa: CASSILTGQGNYGYTF
d_call: .; v_call: TRBV7-9; clone_size: .; j_call: TRBJ1-1; cdr3_nt: TGTGCCAGCAGCCCCGCGGGGGATCCTGAAGCTTTCTTT; cdr3_aa: CASSPAGDPEAFF
d_call: .; v_call: TRBV9; clone_size: .; j_call: TRBJ2-7; cdr3_nt: TGTGCCAGCCCCGGGGACGAGCAGTACTTC; cdr3_aa: CASPGDEQYF
d_call: TRBD1; v_call: TRBV6-6; clone_size: once; j_call: TRBJ1-2; cdr3_nt: TGTGCCAGCAGTAGTTACAGGGGTGGCTACACCTTC; cdr3_aa: CASSSYRGGYTF
d_call: .; v_call: TRBV18; clone_size: .; j_call: TRBJ2-5; cdr3_nt: TGTGCCAGCTCACCCCCCCAGGGAAGCCGAGAGACCCAGTACTTC; cdr3_aa: CASSPPQGSRETQYF